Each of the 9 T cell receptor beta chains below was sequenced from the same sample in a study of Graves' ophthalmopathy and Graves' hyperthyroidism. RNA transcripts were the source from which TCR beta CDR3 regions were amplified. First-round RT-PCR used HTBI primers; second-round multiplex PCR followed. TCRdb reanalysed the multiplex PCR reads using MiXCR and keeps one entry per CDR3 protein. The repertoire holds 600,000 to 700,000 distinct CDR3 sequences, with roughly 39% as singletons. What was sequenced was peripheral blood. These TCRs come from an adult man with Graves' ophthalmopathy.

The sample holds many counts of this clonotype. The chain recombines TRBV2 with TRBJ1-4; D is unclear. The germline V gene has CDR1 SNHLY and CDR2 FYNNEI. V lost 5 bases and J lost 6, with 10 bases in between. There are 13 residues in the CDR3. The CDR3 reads CASSTQNYEKLFF. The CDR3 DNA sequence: TGTGCCAGCAGTACACAGAATTATGAAAAACTGTTTTTT.

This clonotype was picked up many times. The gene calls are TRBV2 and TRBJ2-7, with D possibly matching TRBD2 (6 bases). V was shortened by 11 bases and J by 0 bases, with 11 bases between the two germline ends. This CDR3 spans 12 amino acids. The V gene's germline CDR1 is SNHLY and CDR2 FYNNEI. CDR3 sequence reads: CAGGSSSYEQYF. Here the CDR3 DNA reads TGTGCCGGGGGGAGTAGCTCCTACGAGCAGTACTTC.

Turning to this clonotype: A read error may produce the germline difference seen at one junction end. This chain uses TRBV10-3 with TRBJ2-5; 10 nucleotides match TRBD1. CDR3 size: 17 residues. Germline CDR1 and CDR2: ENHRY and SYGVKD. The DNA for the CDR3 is TGTGCCAGCAGTGAGCATTCCGGGACAGGGGCCCTTGGGACCCAGTACTTC. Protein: CASSEHSGTGALGTQYF.

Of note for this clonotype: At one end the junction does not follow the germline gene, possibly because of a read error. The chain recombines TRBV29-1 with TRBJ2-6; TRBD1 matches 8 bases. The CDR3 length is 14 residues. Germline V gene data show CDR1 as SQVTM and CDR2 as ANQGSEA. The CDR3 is CSVEFVRGPDTEAF. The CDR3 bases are TGCAGCGTTGAATTTGTCAGGGGGCCGGACACTGAAGCTTTC.

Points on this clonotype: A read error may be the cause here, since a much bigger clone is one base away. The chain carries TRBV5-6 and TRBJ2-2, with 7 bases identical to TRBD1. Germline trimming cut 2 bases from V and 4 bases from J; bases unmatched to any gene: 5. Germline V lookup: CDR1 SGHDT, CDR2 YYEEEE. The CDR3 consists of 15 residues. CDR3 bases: TGTGCCAGCAGCTTTTTGACAGGGACCACCGGGGAGCTGTTTTTT. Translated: CASSFLTGTTGELFF.

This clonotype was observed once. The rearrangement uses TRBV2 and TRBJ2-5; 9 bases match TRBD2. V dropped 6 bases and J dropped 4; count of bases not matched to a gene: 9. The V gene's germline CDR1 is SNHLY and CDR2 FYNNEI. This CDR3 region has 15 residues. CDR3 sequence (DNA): TGTGCCAGCAGACCCAATAGCGGGAGTACAGAGACCCAGTACTTC. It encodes CASRPNSGSTETQYF.

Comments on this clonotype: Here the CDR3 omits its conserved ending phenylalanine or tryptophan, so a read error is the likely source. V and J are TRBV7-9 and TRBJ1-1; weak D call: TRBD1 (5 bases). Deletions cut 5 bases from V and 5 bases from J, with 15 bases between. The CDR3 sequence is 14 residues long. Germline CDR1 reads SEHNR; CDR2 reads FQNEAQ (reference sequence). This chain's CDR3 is CASSPGGRTTEAFL. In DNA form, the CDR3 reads TGTGCCAGCAGCCCCGGAGGGAGGACAACTGAAGCTTTCCTT.

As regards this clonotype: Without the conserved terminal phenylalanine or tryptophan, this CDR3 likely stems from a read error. The CDR3 DNA follows: TGTGCCAGCAGGTTATGGGAGAGCTCCTACGAGCAGTACATC. Amino acids: CASRLWESSYEQYI. V is TRBV7-9 and J is TRBJ2-7; TRBD2 might be the D (5 bases). V lost 6 bases and J lost 0, with 12 bases in between. From germline, CDR1 is SEHNR and CDR2 FQNEAQ (reference sequence). This CDR3 has 14 amino acids.

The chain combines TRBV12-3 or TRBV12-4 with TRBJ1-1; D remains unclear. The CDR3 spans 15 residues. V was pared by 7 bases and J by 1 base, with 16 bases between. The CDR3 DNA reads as TGTGCCAGCAATTCCCACCGACGGTCGAACACTGAAGCTTTCTTT. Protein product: CASNSHRRSNTEAFF.